These T cell receptor beta chains were read from a single sample in a study of type 1 regulatory T cells. From the reads, TCRdb called clonotypes with MiXCR, one entry per CDR3 protein. The sample has around 88,000 distinct CDR3 sequences; 25% to 40% are singletons. Sequenced: CD4+ T cells, either the whole sample or a sorted fraction (not recorded which). The receptors originated from a human donor in good health. Each CDR3 is given with its conserved first and last residue. Fields, in order: V gene, D gene, clone size, J gene, CDR3 DNA, CDR3 protein. D genes are given only for firm matches. Clone size, where shown, is once, few, many, or a class for clones that have expanded.

V: TRBV7-2
D: TRBD2
size: -
J: TRBJ2-1
DNA: TGTGCCAGCAGCTTAGCAGCGGGAGTCTACAATGAGCAGTTCTTC
CDR3: CASSLAAGVYNEQFF

V: TRBV20-1
D: -
size: -
J: TRBJ1-5
DNA: TGCAGTGCTAGAGCTGTAGGTACGAGCAATCAGCCCCAGCATTTT
CDR3: CSARAVGTSNQPQHF

V: TRBV5-6
D: TRBD1
size: few
J: TRBJ1-4
DNA: TGTGCCAGCAGCTATAGGGGGCCGGGACACCGGGATGAAAAACTGTTTTTT
CDR3: CASSYRGPGHRDEKLFF

V: TRBV4-1
D: TRBD2
size: -
J: TRBJ2-3
DNA: TGCGCCAGCAGCCAACCATCTAGCGGGCCAACAGATACGCAGTATTTT
CDR3: CASSQPSSGPTDTQYF

V: TRBV7-8
D: -
size: -
J: TRBJ1-5
DNA: TGTGCCAGCAGCCCCGGGGGATCTAGCAATCAGCCCCAGCATTTT
CDR3: CASSPGGSSNQPQHF

V: TRBV4-2
D: TRBD2
size: -
J: TRBJ2-7
DNA: TGTGCCAGCAGCGCAGCCGGGACTAGTTACGAGCAGTACTTC
CDR3: CASSAAGTSYEQYF

V: TRBV29-1
D: TRBD1
size: -
J: TRBJ2-7
DNA: TGCAGCGTTGGACAGGGGGCGAACGAGCAGTACTTC
CDR3: CSVGQGANEQYF

V: TRBV29-1
D: -
size: -
J: TRBJ2-1
DNA: TGCAGCGTCTCAACAGAAAATGAGCAGTTCTTC
CDR3: CSVSTENEQFF

V: TRBV5-4
D: -
size: -
J: TRBJ2-1
DNA: TGTGCCAGCAGCTACAGGACCCAAAACTACAATGAGCAGTTCTTC
CDR3: CASSYRTQNYNEQFF

V: TRBV12-3/TRBV12-4
D: -
size: -
J: TRBJ2-5
DNA: TGTGCCAGCAGTAAGGCCGGGACCCAGTACCAAGAGACCCAGTACTTC
CDR3: CASSKAGTQYQETQYF

V: TRBV2
D: -
size: few
J: TRBJ2-5
DNA: TGTGCCAGCGGTCGAGACCGGGGGCGGGGGACCCAGTACTTC
CDR3: CASGRDRGRGTQYF

V: TRBV7-9
D: -
size: few
J: TRBJ2-1
DNA: TGTGCCAGCAGCTCCCAGGGTGAGCAGTTCTTC
CDR3: CASSSQGEQFF

V: TRBV27
D: -
size: -
J: TRBJ2-1
DNA: TGTGCCAGCAGTGGGGTAAACTCCTACAATGAGCAGTTCTTC
CDR3: CASSGVNSYNEQFF

V: TRBV13
D: -
size: once
J: TRBJ2-1
DNA: TGTGCCAGCAATATCAGGACGACCTACAATGAGCAGTTCTTC
CDR3: CASNIRTTYNEQFF

V: TRBV6-5
D: TRBD2
size: -
J: TRBJ2-1
DNA: TGTGCCAGCACCCTACGAGGCCCGACTAGCGGCCTTCTTTACAATGAGCAGTTCTTC
CDR3: CASTLRGPTSGLLYNEQFF

V: TRBV20-1
D: -
size: -
J: TRBJ2-7
DNA: TGCAGTGCTTTCCCCCTCTCCTACGAGCAGTACTTC
CDR3: CSAFPLSYEQYF

V: TRBV20-1
D: -
size: once
J: TRBJ2-7
DNA: TGCAGTGCTAGGGGCTCGGCCGGGGGCTACGAGCAGTACTTC
CDR3: CSARGSAGGYEQYF

V: TRBV30
D: TRBD1
size: -
J: TRBJ2-1
DNA: TGTGCCTGGAGTGTACAAATAGGGACAGGGGCGGGCAATGAGCAGTTCTTC
CDR3: CAWSVQIGTGAGNEQFF

V: TRBV7-2
D: -
size: -
J: TRBJ2-1
DNA: TGTGCCAGCAGCCACCGGGAGACGGCCTACAATGAGCAGTTCTTC
CDR3: CASSHRETAYNEQFF

V: TRBV6-6
D: -
size: many
J: TRBJ1-1
DNA: TGTGCCAGCAGTTACCCCAGACAGGTCCGAGTGAACACTGAAGCTTTCTTT
CDR3: CASSYPRQVRVNTEAFF

V: TRBV7-2
D: -
size: -
J: TRBJ1-5
DNA: TGTGCCAGCAGCTTATTACAGGAGTGGAATCAGCCCCAGCATTTT
CDR3: CASSLLQEWNQPQHF

V: TRBV4-1
D: -
size: -
J: TRBJ2-1
DNA: TGCGCCAGCAGCCAAGATTTCGGAGCCGGGACTGGCGTGTATAAGCAGTTCTTC
CDR3: CASSQDFGAGTGVYKQFF

V: TRBV29-1
D: -
size: few
J: TRBJ2-1
DNA: TGCAGCGTCCCAAGCGACAGGATATCCAACAATGAGCAGTTCTTC
CDR3: CSVPSDRISNNEQFF

V: TRBV3-1
D: -
size: -
J: TRBJ2-5
DNA: TGTGCCATCAGCCCCGGAGGCAGGAAAGAGACCCAGTACTTC
CDR3: CAISPGGRKETQYF

V: TRBV5-1
D: -
size: -
J: TRBJ1-1
DNA: TGCACCAGCAGCTTAGAGACAGTGAACACTGAAGCTTTCTTT
CDR3: CTSSLETVNTEAFF

V: TRBV5-5
D: -
size: -
J: TRBJ2-2
DNA: TGTGCCAGCAGCTTGGTCGGGATCGCGAACACCGGGGAGCTGTTTTTT
CDR3: CASSLVGIANTGELFF

V: TRBV10-3
D: -
size: -
J: TRBJ2-3
DNA: TGTGCCATCAGTGAAATCACAGATACGCAGTATTTT
CDR3: CAISEITDTQYF

V: TRBV7-2
D: -
size: -
J: TRBJ1-2
DNA: TGTGCCAGCAGCCCGACGGATAACGATGGCTACACCTTC
CDR3: CASSPTDNDGYTF

V: TRBV7-9
D: TRBD1
size: -
J: TRBJ1-1
DNA: TGTGCCAGCAGCTTAGGAGGGGGCCAGGCTTTTAGGAACACTGAAGCTTTCTTT
CDR3: CASSLGGGQAFRNTEAFF

V: TRBV7-2
D: TRBD1
size: few
J: TRBJ2-5
DNA: TGTGCCAGCAGCCATGGGACAGCCCGAGGGGAGACCCAGTACTTC
CDR3: CASSHGTARGETQYF

V: TRBV12-3/TRBV12-4
D: -
size: -
J: TRBJ2-1
DNA: TGTGCCAGCAGTTCGACGGGGAACAATGAGCAGTTCTTC
CDR3: CASSSTGNNEQFF

V: TRBV29-1
D: -
size: -
J: TRBJ1-4
DNA: TGCAGCGTAAATCCGGGAACCGGGGCGGGTGAAAAACTGTTTTTT
CDR3: CSVNPGTGAGEKLFF

V: TRBV29-1
D: -
size: few
J: TRBJ2-5
DNA: TGCAGCGTTGAGGGTGAGACCCAGTACTTC
CDR3: CSVEGETQYF

V: TRBV28
D: -
size: -
J: TRBJ1-2
DNA: TGTGCCAGCAGTTCAACAAGCGGCTACACCTTC
CDR3: CASSSTSGYTF

V: TRBV20-1
D: TRBD2
size: -
J: TRBJ2-1
DNA: TGCAGTGCTAGAGCCTCAGGACTAGCGGGAGGGTCGGAGCAGTTCTTC
CDR3: CSARASGLAGGSEQFF

V: TRBV15
D: TRBD2
size: few
J: TRBJ2-3
DNA: TGTGCCACCAGCAGAGATACTAGCGGGAGGGCAGATACGCAGTATTTT
CDR3: CATSRDTSGRADTQYF

V: TRBV5-1
D: -
size: -
J: TRBJ2-7
DNA: TGCGCCAGCAGCTTGGAGAGGGGAATCCCCCTAGGCTCCTACGAGCAGTACTTC
CDR3: CASSLERGIPLGSYEQYF

V: TRBV5-1
D: TRBD2
size: -
J: TRBJ2-6
DNA: TGCGCCAGCAAACTAGCGGGAGGCTCTGGGGCCAACGTCCTGACTTTC
CDR3: CASKLAGGSGANVLTF

V: TRBV7-2
D: -
size: -
J: TRBJ2-7
DNA: TGTGCCAGCAGCCCCCGGGTTGGTGTTCACGAGCAGTACTTC
CDR3: CASSPRVGVHEQYF

V: TRBV27
D: -
size: few
J: TRBJ1-1
DNA: TGTGCCAGCAGTTTACGGGGAGCGAACACTGAAGCTTTCTTT
CDR3: CASSLRGANTEAFF

V: TRBV5-6
D: -
size: -
J: TRBJ2-3
DNA: TGTGCCAGCAGCTTTGGCGTCGGAAGGATCACAGATACGCAGTATTTT
CDR3: CASSFGVGRITDTQYF

V: TRBV4-2
D: -
size: -
J: TRBJ1-2
DNA: TGTGCCAGCAGCCGCGACTTTGACAGTAACTATGGCTACACCTTC
CDR3: CASSRDFDSNYGYTF

V: TRBV29-1
D: TRBD1
size: many
J: TRBJ2-1
DNA: TGCAGCGCCCTAGGGGGCGGGTCACCTAGGTCCTACAATGAGCAGTTCTTC
CDR3: CSALGGGSPRSYNEQFF

V: TRBV30
D: TRBD2
size: -
J: TRBJ2-5
DNA: TGTGCCTGGAGGAAGGGACTAGCCCAAGAGACCCAGTACTTC
CDR3: CAWRKGLAQETQYF

V: TRBV9
D: TRBD2
size: few
J: TRBJ2-5
DNA: TGTGCCAGCAGCGTAGCCTCTTTAGCGGGAGGGGGCCAAGAGACCCAGTACTTC
CDR3: CASSVASLAGGGQETQYF

V: TRBV5-1
D: -
size: -
J: TRBJ1-2
DNA: TGCGCCAGCAGCCCGAGAGACAGGACCTATGGCTACACCTTC
CDR3: CASSPRDRTYGYTF

V: TRBV7-2
D: TRBD2
size: -
J: TRBJ2-3
DNA: TGTGCCAGCAGCTTAGTGTTAACTAGCGGGAGCTCAGATACGCAGTATTTT
CDR3: CASSLVLTSGSSDTQYF